The present T cell receptor beta chain was sequenced within a study of blood T cell repertoires in COVID-19. Produced via immunoSEQ multiplex PCR; TCRdb's table is partial and in-frame only. The sample holds about 150,000 clones; about four fifths are singletons and the top ten take 7% to 10%. The CDR3 runs to 15 residues. Germline V gene sequence: CDR1 SGDLS, CDR2 YYNGEE. The V end lost 2 bases, the J end lost 1 base, and 11 bases lay between the germline ends. The sequence was obtained from a man in his fifties or sixties who had recovered from COVID-19. The chain is built from TRBV9 and TRBJ2-3; D is ambiguous. Sequenced sample: PBMCs or T cells enriched from blood (not recorded which). The CDR3 loop is CASSVAIGGTDTQYF. The DNA of the CDR3 is TGTGCCAGCAGCGTTGCGATTGGAGGCACAGATACGCAGTATTTT.